This TCR beta chain derives from a study of cytotoxic CD8 clonotypes in ibrutinib-treated CLL (TCRdb year 2021). Study-wide context: The cohort was composed of some ten relapsed/refractory and fewer than 16 treatment-naive patients; IGHV unmutated status was identified in around 17 patients. Partial responses were observed in 24 patients and complete responses in 2; after a median follow-up of about 69 months, remission was maintained in 15 or so patients and progression was observed in approximately twelve. Every remission and progressive disease sample was obtained while ibrutinib was still being received by the patients. On average, each sample had roughly 250,000 productive templates and tens of thousands of productive rearrangements. Of the roughly 86 people in the trial, around 24 had longitudinal samples available. Cryopreserved peripheral blood mononuclear cells were collected before treatment, at response, and at either disease progression or sustained remission. Response samples were taken after a median of approximately a year on treatment, ranging from about 6 to 40 months.

What this sample's time point label stands for: approximately eleven months on ibrutinib. Approximately 2 micrograms of genomic DNA were extracted from cryopreserved PBMCs for TCR beta library preparation. Longitudinal blood samples from CLL patients receiving ibrutinib monotherapy were subjected to high-throughput TCR beta sequencing. The patients took part in an open-label, single-center phase 2 trial of ibrutinib monotherapy. The goal of deep resolution MiSeq sequencing was a depth between 1 in 1 million and 1 in 200,000 T cells, and coverage averaged 10x per clonotype. The immunoSEQ hsTCRB Kit was used to generate TCR beta libraries. The study's processing was this. The data were analyzed with ImmunoSEQ Analyzer and ImmunoSEQ Data Assistant, and V, D and J gene assignments followed IMGT definitions. Clonality, with values ranging from 0 to 1, was calculated as one minus the normalized Shannon entropy of productive rearrangement frequencies. Public clonotype analysis was restricted to overrepresented clonotypes comprising at least 0.05% of each patient's repertoire. Some 13 age-matched healthy donor repertoires from immuneACCESS served as clonality controls. This immuneACCESS table, as held by TCRdb, lists in-frame sequences with V and J called but not all clones. Of the missing ones, under half trace to an unresolved V gene in checked studies; the others have no known cause. Clone size and V and J calls were adopted from that table, with D and trimming inferred from the DNA. The sample table shows roughly 52,000 clones, and about half are seen once. The top ten constitute about 33% of the sample.

This clone was detected only a few times. It lacks a known antigen. It has no much larger one-base neighbor in the sample; base qualities were not kept. Findings and caveats that apply to the study as a whole: Baseline clonality was found to be higher than that of age-matched healthy donors and was strongly correlated with circulating CD8+ T-cell counts. Sampling times were not matched between sustained-remission and progressing patients, and lymph node repertoires were not studied. Public clonotypes were rare and either shrank or stayed stable during treatment, and the rise in clonality at ibrutinib response reflected expansion of private clonotypes. An increase in clonality was observed at ibrutinib response, with clonality remaining stable during sustained remission and falling back toward baseline at progression.

The sample in question was PBMCs, obtained after 12 months of ibrutinib treatment. The source is a human donor with chronic lymphocytic leukemia.

The encoded CDR3 is CASSLSLNDEQFF. DNA sequence: TGTGCCAGTAGCCTTTCACTTAACGATGAGCAGTTCTTC. This chain is built from TRBV19 and TRBJ2-1; no D segment can be confidently identified. Between the V and J ends, shortened by 6 bases and 8 bases respectively, the junction contains 14 bases. CDR1 is given as LNHDA and CDR2 as SQIVND, both from the germline V gene (reference sequence). The CDR3 runs 13 residues from the cysteine to the phenylalanine. Left in the record is the CDR3 DNA by itself, 39 bases read in frame from the first base.